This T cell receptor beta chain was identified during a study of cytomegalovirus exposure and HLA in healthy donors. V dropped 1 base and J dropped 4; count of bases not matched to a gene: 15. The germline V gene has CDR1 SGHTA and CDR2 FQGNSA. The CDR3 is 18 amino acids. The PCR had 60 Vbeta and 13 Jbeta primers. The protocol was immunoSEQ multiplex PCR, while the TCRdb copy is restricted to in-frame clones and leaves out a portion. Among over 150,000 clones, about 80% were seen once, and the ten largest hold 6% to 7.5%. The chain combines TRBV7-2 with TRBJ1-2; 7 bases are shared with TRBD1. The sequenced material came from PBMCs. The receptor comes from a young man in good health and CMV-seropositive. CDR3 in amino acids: CASSLDRTGSPGFYGYTF. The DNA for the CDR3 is TGTGCCAGCAGCTTAGATAGGACAGGCTCCCCCGGCTTCTATGGCTACACCTTC.